These 27 T cell receptor beta chains originate from one sample sequenced in a study of T-cell reconstitution after alpha-beta-depleted transplantation in children. Molecular barcoding with unique molecular identifiers was used for the TCRbeta library. TCRdb passed the PCR reads through MiXCR, listing each CDR3 protein once. The sample carries about 870,000 distinct CDR3 sequences, about 16% recorded once. Sequencing used PBMCs, mostly from graft donor cells, obtained 360 days after TCRalphabeta/CD19-depleted stem cell transplant. These receptors came from a male patient between 10 and 17 years old who had a stem cell transplant for acute lymphoblastic leukemia, so the T cells may come from the graft donor.

J is TRBJ1-1 and V is TRBV10-3, with D hard to call. Trimming took 6 bases from V and 1 from J, leaving 9 bases between them. The V gene's germline CDR1 is ENHRY and CDR2 SYGVKD. This CDR3 comprises 13 residues. CDR3 sequence: CAIRRVPNTEAFF. The CDR3 coding sequence is TGTGCCATCAGACGAGTCCCGAACACTGAAGCTTTCTTT.

The chain recombines TRBV7-9 with TRBJ2-7; D ambiguous. Trimming cost V 1 base and J 7 bases, with 14 bases left between them. The CDR3 sequence is 14 residues long. Germline lookup yields CDR1 SEHNR and CDR2 FQNEAQ (reference sequence). The CDR3 is CASSLDPSYGEQYF. CDR3 in DNA: TGTGCCAGCAGCTTAGACCCCTCCTACGGGGAGCAGTACTTC.

J is TRBJ2-7 and V is TRBV12-3 or TRBV12-4; D gene unclear. The CDR3 sequence is 14 residues long. Trimming shortened V by 4 bases and J by 2 bases, and 12 bases separated the two germline ends. CDR3 in DNA: TGTGCCAGCAGTTGGACCCCTGAGCCCTACGAGCAGTACTTC. Its translation is CASSWTPEPYEQYF.

The V call is TRBV20-1, the J call TRBJ2-3; 9 bases agree with TRBD2. Germline values: CDR1 DFQATT, CDR2 SNEGSKA (reference sequence). The CDR3 has 15 residues. The ends lost 4 bases at V and 6 bases at J; junction bases unmatched: 11. CDR3 protein: CSATRGREGMDTQYF. The CDR3 DNA reads as TGCAGTGCTACCCGCGGGCGGGAGGGCATGGATACGCAGTATTTT.

This chain links TRBV10-3 with TRBJ2-7; the D gene could be TRBD1 or TRBD2 (5 bases each). CDR3 length: 15 residues. The V end was cut by 0 bases, the J end by 4 bases, with 13 bases between. Germline loops: CDR1 ENHRY, CDR2 SYGVKD. For the CDR3, the DNA is TGTGCCATCAGTGAGTCGGGACCCGGTTTTTACGAGCAGTACTTC. Translating it yields CAISESGPGFYEQYF.

The rearrangement joins TRBV4-2 to TRBJ1-1, with TRBD1 as a possible D gene (5 bases). This CDR3 region has 16 residues. V was clipped by 4 bases and J by 1 base, with 16 bases between them. Germline V gene lookup returns CDR1 LGHNA and CDR2 YNFKEQ. CDR3 bases: TGTGCCAGCAGCCGCTTAATCGGGACGGAGAACACTGAAGCTTTCTTT. It encodes CASSRLIGTENTEAFF.

In its sample, this clonotype was seen many times. This chain uses TRBV7-9 with TRBJ2-1; the D is unclear. CDR1 and CDR2 (germline): SEHNR, FQNEAQ (reference sequence). The CDR3 consists of 10 residues. The V gene lost 6 bases and the J gene lost 8 bases, with 5 bases spanning the gap. CDR3 nucleotide sequence: TGTGCCAGCAGTTTCGATGAGCAGTTCTTC. This sequence encodes CASSFDEQFF.

CDR3 protein: CASSLGARGSGKSYEQYF. The CDR3 DNA reads TGCGCCAGCAGCTTGGGGGCCCGGGGTAGCGGCAAATCCTACGAGCAGTACTTC. The V gene is TRBV5-1, the J gene TRBJ2-7; a weak D match, TRBD2 (6 bases). V was clipped by 0 bases and J by 1 base, with 20 bases between them. Germline values: CDR1 SGHRS, CDR2 YFSETQ. This CDR3 is built from 18 residues.

This sequence joins TRBV5-1 and TRBJ2-1; D is perhaps TRBD1 or TRBD2 (5 bases each). The V end lost 0 bases, the J end lost 15 bases, and 22 bases lay between the germline ends. This CDR3 is built from 15 residues. Germline V gene lookup returns CDR1 SGHRS and CDR2 YFSETQ. The CDR3 protein is CASSLGFGRRDGGFF. For the CDR3, the DNA is TGCGCCAGCAGCTTGGGTTTCGGTAGACGGGATGGGGGGTTCTTC.

This clonotype was seen many times. The V gene is TRBV18, the J gene TRBJ2-1; 9 bases map to TRBD2. Germline lookup yields CDR1 KGHSH and CDR2 LQKENI. The CDR3 extends over 12 amino acids. The junction had 1 base not matched to a gene; V was cut back by 3 bases and J by 10 bases. CDR3 region: CASSPGTSEQFF. The DNA of the CDR3 is TGTGCCAGCTCACCGGGGACTAGCGAGCAGTTCTTC.

The table lists this clonotype with a few counts. This sequence joins TRBV10-3 and TRBJ1-4; possible D gene TRBD1, 5 bases. V lost 7 bases and J 0 bases, leaving 12 bases between the germline ends. CDR3 length equals 15 residues. Germline CDR1 is ENHRY and CDR2 is SYGVKD. CDR3 protein: CAITPGPATNEKLFF. Here the CDR3 DNA reads TGTGCCATCACCCCGGGGCCCGCAACTAATGAAAAACTGTTTTTT.

This clonotype was detected ten times or more. The chain has TRBV12-3 or TRBV12-4 and TRBJ2-2; no firm D call. Trimming left V 4 bases short and J 6 bases short, with 12 bases between. The length of the CDR3 is 14 residues. The DNA of the CDR3 is TGTGCCAGCAGTTCTCTCGATGACGCCGGGGAGCTGTTTTTT. This codes for CASSSLDDAGELFF.

This clonotype occurred a few times. The chain couples TRBV15 to TRBJ2-5, with D perhaps matching TRBD1 or TRBD2 (5 bases each). The CDR3 contains 14 residues. From germline, CDR1 is LNHNV and CDR2 YYDKDF (reference sequence). V was trimmed by 3 bases and J by 3 bases, leaving 11 bases between them. As DNA, the CDR3 is TGTGCCACCAGCAGCGGGGCGCCAAAAGAGACCCAGTACTTC. Its translation: CATSSGAPKETQYF.

This clonotype has a count of ten or more. J is TRBJ1-1 and V is TRBV7-3; D not certain. In germline, CDR1 is SGHTA, CDR2 FQGTGA. V was clipped by 5 bases and J by 2 bases, with 15 bases between them. The CDR3 extends over 15 amino acids. CDR3 amino acids: CASSQATGVNTEAFF. The CDR3 DNA sequence: TGTGCCAGCAGCCAAGCGACTGGGGTAAACACTGAAGCTTTCTTT.

In its sample, this clonotype was seen a few times. This chain links TRBV20-1 with TRBJ2-3, with D hard to call. The CDR3 is 14 residues long. Germline values: CDR1 DFQATT, CDR2 SNEGSKA (reference sequence). Trimming took 1 base from V and 2 from J, leaving 10 bases between them. This CDR3 is CSARVQQNTDTQYF. The DNA for the CDR3 is TGCAGTGCTAGAGTCCAACAGAACACAGATACGCAGTATTTT.

This clonotype was picked up a small number of times. This sequence joins TRBV12-3 or TRBV12-4 and TRBJ2-1, with 10 bases lining up with TRBD2. The CDR3 has 15 residues. V was clipped by 6 bases and J by 7 bases; unmatched bases: 9. In DNA, the CDR3 is TGTGCCAGCAGCCTCCCGGGACTAGCGTTGAATGAGCAGTTCTTC. This codes for CASSLPGLALNEQFF.

The gene calls are TRBV19 and TRBJ1-3; no reliable D call. The germline CDR1 and CDR2 sequences are LNHDA and SQIVND (reference sequence). Trimming left V 3 bases short and J 0 bases short, with 6 bases between. The CDR3 covers 14 residues. CDR3 amino acids: CASSISRSGNTIYF. In nucleotides, the CDR3 is TGTGCCAGTAGTATCTCCCGCTCTGGAAACACCATATATTTT.

The rearrangement links TRBV20-1 to TRBJ2-1, with 9 bases aligning to TRBD2. CDR1 is DFQATT and CDR2 is SNEGSKA in the germline V gene (reference sequence). The CDR3 extends over 15 amino acids. Losses at the gene ends were 0 bases for V and 2 bases for J; bases not matched to a gene: 2. The CDR3 spells CSARDTSGPYNEQFF. The CDR3 region has the DNA TGCAGTGCTAGAGATACTAGCGGGCCCTACAATGAGCAGTTCTTC.

This chain joins TRBV4-1 and TRBJ1-1; possibly TRBD1 for D (5 bases). CDR1 MGHRA and CDR2 YSYEKL come from the germline V gene. Deletions cut 1 base from V and 3 bases from J, with 18 bases between. The CDR3 contains 17 residues. In nucleotides, the CDR3 is TGCGCCAGCAGCCAAGTGGCCCCGCGGGGCCGGGACACTGAAGCTTTCTTT. Its translation: CASSQVAPRGRDTEAFF.

A few counts support this clonotype. The chain recombines TRBV7-9 with TRBJ2-1, with D perhaps given as TRBD1 or TRBD2 (6 bases each). This CDR3 contains 14 residues. V gave up 5 bases and J gave up 7 bases, with 15 bases separating them. The germline CDR1 and CDR2 sequences are SEHNR and FQNEAQ (reference sequence). CDR3 in amino acids: CASSPETGRNEQFF. The CDR3 region has the DNA TGTGCCAGCAGCCCAGAAACAGGGAGGAATGAGCAGTTCTTC.

This clonotype was recorded a few times. The rearrangement links TRBV9 to TRBJ2-1; 11 bases fit TRBD2. The CDR3 has 16 residues. V was pared by 2 bases and J by 6 bases, with 7 bases of the junction left unmatched. Germline V lookup: CDR1 SGDLS, CDR2 YYNGEE. DNA for the CDR3: TGTGCCAGCAGCGTTTTGGGACTAGCGGCCTTCAATGAGCAGTTCTTC. It specifies CASSVLGLAAFNEQFF.

The rearrangement uses TRBV3-1 and TRBJ2-3; D is unclear. Germline V gives CDR1 LGHDT, CDR2 YNNKEL (reference sequence). The CDR3 covers 12 residues. V was shortened by 0 bases and J by 5 bases, with 3 bases between the two germline ends. CDR3 protein: CASSQDIDTQYF. DNA for the CDR3: TGTGCCAGCAGCCAAGATATAGATACGCAGTATTTT.

V usage is TRBV18 and J usage is TRBJ2-7, with a possible D match to TRBD1 (6 bases). Germline V CDR1 and CDR2: KGHSH, LQKENI. The V gene lost 1 base and the J gene lost 5 bases, with 15 bases spanning the gap. The CDR3 totals 15 residues. CDR3 loop: CASSPRVKGDDEQYF. The CDR3 DNA reads TGTGCCAGCTCACCACGGGTCAAGGGGGACGACGAGCAGTACTTC.

V usage is TRBV25-1 and J usage is TRBJ2-5; D unclear. The CDR3 contains 16 residues. The germline gives CDR1 MGHDK, CDR2 SYGVNS. Trimming stripped 1 base from V and 5 bases from J, with 17 bases between. The CDR3 coding sequence is TGTGCCAGCAGTGAATTTAGTCCATCGCCGACGGAGACCCAGTACTTC. Amino acid sequence: CASSEFSPSPTETQYF.

The table lists this clonotype with a few counts. The genes are TRBV10-3 and TRBJ2-7; TRBD1 or TRBD2 may be the D gene (5 bases each). V lost 3 bases to trimming and J lost 9 bases, with 12 bases between them. Germline loops: CDR1 ENHRY, CDR2 SYGVKD. This CDR3 comprises 12 residues. The CDR3 reads CAISDLWDGQYF. CDR3 DNA sequence: TGTGCCATCAGTGACCTTTGGGACGGGCAGTACTTC.

In this sample, this clonotype turned up a few times. The chain is built from TRBV20-1 and TRBJ2-7; no reliable D call. CDR1 and CDR2 from the germline V gene are DFQATT and SNEGSKA (reference sequence). Trimming stripped 0 bases from V and 3 bases from J, with 9 bases between. The CDR3 sequence is 13 residues long. The CDR3 DNA follows: TGCAGTGCTAGAGATCTTCCCCACTACGAGCAGTACTTC. It codes for CSARDLPHYEQYF.

This clonotype was detected a few times. The chain links TRBV5-1 to TRBJ1-3; no definite D call. With 5 bases removed from V and 2 bases from J, the gap between germline ends came to 11 bases. This CDR3 has 14 residues. Germline-derived CDR1 and CDR2 are SGHRS and YFSETQ. Here the CDR3 reads CASRGWGTGNTIYF. In DNA, the CDR3 is TGCGCCAGCAGAGGCTGGGGAACTGGAAACACCATATATTTT.